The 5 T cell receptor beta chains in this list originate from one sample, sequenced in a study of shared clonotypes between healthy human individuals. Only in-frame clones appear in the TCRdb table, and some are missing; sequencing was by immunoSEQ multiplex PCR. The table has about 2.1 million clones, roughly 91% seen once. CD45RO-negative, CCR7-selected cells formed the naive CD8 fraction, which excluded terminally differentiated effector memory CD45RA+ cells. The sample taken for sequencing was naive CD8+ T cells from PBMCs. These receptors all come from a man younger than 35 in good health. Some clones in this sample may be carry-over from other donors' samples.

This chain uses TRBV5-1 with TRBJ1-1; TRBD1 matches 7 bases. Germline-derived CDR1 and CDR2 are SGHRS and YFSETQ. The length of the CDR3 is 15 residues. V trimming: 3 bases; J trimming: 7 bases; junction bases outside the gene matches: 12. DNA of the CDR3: TGCGCCAGCAGCTGGTATACAGGGGTGACGGGTGAAGCTTTCTTT. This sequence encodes CASSWYTGVTGEAFF.

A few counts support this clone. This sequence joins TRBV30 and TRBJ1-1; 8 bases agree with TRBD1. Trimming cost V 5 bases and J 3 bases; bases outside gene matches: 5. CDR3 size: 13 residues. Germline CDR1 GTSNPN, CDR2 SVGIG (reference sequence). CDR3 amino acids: CAWLTGAHTEAFF. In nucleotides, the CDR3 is TGTGCCTGGTTGACAGGGGCACACACTGAAGCTTTCTTT. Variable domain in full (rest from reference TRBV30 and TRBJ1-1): SQTIHQWPATLVQPVGSPLSLECTVEGTSNPNLYWYRQAAGRGLQLLFYSVGIGQISSEVPQNLSASRPQDRQFILSSKKLLLSDSGFYLCAWLTGAHTEAFFGQGTRLTVV.

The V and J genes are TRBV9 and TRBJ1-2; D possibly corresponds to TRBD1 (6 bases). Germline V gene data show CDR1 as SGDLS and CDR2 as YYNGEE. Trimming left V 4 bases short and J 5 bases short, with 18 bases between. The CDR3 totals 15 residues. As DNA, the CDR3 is TGTGCCAGCAGCCCGTACGAGGGGGGCCCTTATGGCTACACCTTC. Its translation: CASSPYEGGPYGYTF.

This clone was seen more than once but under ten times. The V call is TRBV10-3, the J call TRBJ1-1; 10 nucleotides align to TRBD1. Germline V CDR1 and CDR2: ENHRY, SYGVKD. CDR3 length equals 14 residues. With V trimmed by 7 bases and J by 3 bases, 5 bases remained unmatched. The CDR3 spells CAITDRGFDTEAFF. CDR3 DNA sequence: TGTGCCATCACGGACAGGGGGTTCGACACTGAAGCTTTCTTT.

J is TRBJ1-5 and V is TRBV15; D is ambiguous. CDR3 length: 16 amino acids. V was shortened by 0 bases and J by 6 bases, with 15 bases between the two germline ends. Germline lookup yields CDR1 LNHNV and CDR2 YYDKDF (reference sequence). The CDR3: CATSRDREVGIQPQHF. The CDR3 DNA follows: TGTGCCACCAGCAGAGATCGAGAGGTTGGGATTCAGCCCCAGCATTTT.